Detailed here is one T cell receptor (beta chain). This record belongs to a study of blood T cell repertoires in COVID-19. For the study at large: COVID-19 samples from acute and convalescent phases originated in the United States, Italy and Spain. PBMCs, B-cell-depleted T cells, or T cells were the source of the cDNA or gDNA that made up the material.

Libraries were prepared by immunoSEQ multiplex PCR; TCRdb keeps only in-frame clonotypes and omits some of them. This sample has approximately 210,000 clones, with over 75% found just once. The germline V gene encodes CDR1 SGDLS and CDR2 YYNGEE. This CDR3 spans 18 amino acids. With 0 bases clipped from V and 4 bases from J, the junction kept 9 bases outside the gene matches. The TCR originated in a woman aged 40 to 55 with acute or convalescent COVID-19. The source material was peripheral blood. This sequence joins TRBV9 and TRBJ2-2; 10 positions match TRBD2. The CDR3 DNA reads TGTGCCAGCAGCGTAGCCCCAGCGGGGGGGCACGGCACCGGGGAGCTGTTTTTT. Translating it yields CASSVAPAGGHGTGELFF.